Below are 6 T cell receptor beta chains sequenced from a single sample in a study of human T cells and chemical hapten exposure. Indicated time point: patch test 2, 6 weeks after DPC sensitization. This sample's treatment: therapeutic diphenylcyclopropenone sensitization with weekly scalp DPC. Each CDR3 protein gets one entry after TCRdb re-called the RACE reads with MiXCR. The sample includes approximately 110,000 distinct CDR3 sequences, roughly a tenth of them seen just once. Specimen: whole blood, collected in connection with sensitization to the hapten diphenylcyclopropenone (DPC). The receptors were gathered from a woman aged 35 to 49 with alopecia areata. Some clones in this sample may be carry-over from other donors' samples.

The rearrangement links TRBV7-2 to TRBJ2-5, with D possibly being TRBD2 (6 bases). CDR3 length: 14 residues. Deletions cut 2 bases from V and 5 bases from J, with 12 bases between. Looked up from germline, CDR1 is SGHTA and CDR2 is FQGNSA. The DNA for the CDR3 is TGTGCCAGCAGCTTACGGCGGGGCGGTGAGACCCAGTACTTC. As protein: CASSLRRGGETQYF.

In this sample, this clonotype turned up a few times. The J gene is TRBJ2-2, the V gene TRBV27, with no clear D. The CDR3 extends over 14 amino acids. The V gene lost 6 bases and the J gene lost 3 bases, with 11 bases spanning the gap. Germline CDR1 and CDR2: MNHEY and SMNVEV (reference sequence). The CDR3 DNA reads as TGTGCCAGCAGACTACAACAGCACACCGGGGAGCTGTTTTTT. It yields the protein CASRLQQHTGELFF.

This clonotype was seen more than once but under ten times. The J gene is TRBJ1-5, the V gene TRBV11-2, with 8 bases matching TRBD1. Germline assignment: CDR1 SGHAT and CDR2 FQNNGV. The CDR3 loop spans 15 amino acids. Trimming removed 1 base from V and 3 bases from J; junction bases left unmatched: 2. As DNA, the CDR3 is TGTGCCAGCAGCTTAGGGACAGGGCACAATCAGCCCCAGCATTTT. Translated, it gives CASSLGTGHNQPQHF.

The chain employs TRBV15 and TRBJ2-7; 10 bases line up with TRBD2. V was pared by 3 bases and J by 6 bases, with 5 bases of the junction left unmatched. The CDR3 consists of 14 residues. CDR1 and CDR2 from the germline V gene are LNHNV and YYDKDF (reference sequence). CDR3 amino acids: CATSRVGLALEQYF. The CDR3 coding sequence is TGTGCCACCAGCAGGGTGGGACTAGCGCTCGAGCAGTACTTC.

This clonotype occurred many times. CDR3 sequence (DNA): TGCGCCAGCAGCTTGGATACAGGGCCCACTGAAGCTTTCTTT. Protein product: CASSLDTGPTEAFF. J is TRBJ1-1 and V is TRBV5-1; maybe TRBD1 (6 bases). Trimming removed 0 bases from V and 4 bases from J, with 10 bases in between. From germline, CDR1 is SGHRS and CDR2 YFSETQ. The CDR3 runs to 14 residues.

Concerning this clonotype: The germline gene is not matched at one end of the junction; a read error may be the cause. V and J are TRBV7-2 and TRBJ2-3, with TRBD2 matching 8 bases. Germline V gives CDR1 SGHTA, CDR2 FQGNSA. CDR3 length: 14 residues. The CDR3 here is CASSSNSGEASRHF. CDR3 sequence (DNA): TGTGCCAGCAGCTCAAATAGCGGGGAGGCCAGCCGGCATTTT. Variable domain in full (rest from reference TRBV7-2 and TRBJ2-3): GAGVSQSPSNKVTEKGKDVELRCDPISGHTALYWYRQSLGQGLEFLIYFQGNSAPDKSGLPSDRFSAERTGGSVSTLTIQRTQQEDSAVYLCASSSNSGEASRHFGPGTRLTVL.